These 28 T cell receptor beta chains were all obtained from the same sample, sequenced in a study of blood T cell repertoires in COVID-19. Only in-frame clones appear in the TCRdb table, and some are missing; sequencing was by immunoSEQ multiplex PCR. The sample includes around 150,000 clones, 81% of them seen just once. Specimen: peripheral blood. Every receptor here comes from a man in his 60s with active or convalescent COVID-19.

CDR3 sequence reads: CATTSGGSISVHEQYF. The CDR3 nucleotides read TGTGCAACCACCTCCGGCGGGAGTATTTCGGTCCACGAGCAGTACTTC. The chain uses TRBV28 and TRBJ2-7; 7 bases map to TRBD2. The CDR3 runs to 16 residues. Germline assignment: CDR1 MDHEN and CDR2 SYDVKM.

The chain joins TRBV7-9 to TRBJ1-2; 7 bases agree with TRBD1. The CDR3 length is 15 residues. Germline loops: CDR1 SEHNR, CDR2 FQNEAQ (reference sequence). With 5 bases clipped from V and 4 bases from J, the junction kept 10 bases outside the gene matches. CDR3 nucleotides: TGTGCCAGCAGCCTCAGAGAGGGGGCACCCTATGGCTACACCTTC. Its translation: CASSLREGAPYGYTF. The variable domain in full, completed from reference TRBV7-9 and TRBJ1-2, reads DTGVSQNPRHKITKRGQNVTFRCDPISEHNRLYWYRQTLGQGPEFLTYFQNEAQLEKSRLLSDRFSAERPKGSFSTLEIQRTEQGDSAMYLCASSLREGAPYGYTFGSGTRLTVV.

This chain links TRBV5-4 with TRBJ2-5; the match to TRBD2 covers 7 bases. Germline V gene data show CDR1 as SGHNT and CDR2 as YYREEE (reference sequence). The CDR3 covers 17 residues. The trim removed 4 bases at V and 4 bases at J, leaving 16 bases unmatched. The CDR3 nucleotides are TGTGCCAGCAGCCAGGGCGGCGGGAGAAGGGTAGGAGAGACCCAGTACTTC. This gives the protein CASSQGGGRRVGETQYF.

V is TRBV7-9 and J is TRBJ2-5; the match to TRBD2 covers 11 bases. Germline values: CDR1 SEHNR, CDR2 FQNEAQ (reference sequence). Unmatched junction bases numbered 8, after V lost 1 base and J lost 1 base. The CDR3 has 18 residues. CDR3 protein: CASSLGLTSGGFQETQYF. The CDR3 DNA follows: TGTGCCAGCAGCTTAGGCCTTACTAGCGGGGGTTTCCAAGAGACCCAGTACTTC.

The gene calls are TRBV29-1 and TRBJ2-7, with 11 bases lining up with TRBD2. The CDR3 is made up of 13 amino acids. Germline V gives CDR1 SQVTM, CDR2 ANQGSEA. Trimming removed 1 base from V and 8 bases from J; junction bases left unmatched: 4. The CDR3 DNA sequence: TGCAGCGTTGAAGTTAGCGGGGGGGTAAAGCAGTACTTC. Translated: CSVEVSGGVKQYF.

This clone was detected a few times. V gene TRBV21-1 combines with J gene TRBJ1-2; the table's D gene call, TRBD1, was not cross checked with the DNA. TRBV21-1 is described as a pseudogene. The CDR3 is 21 amino acids. The CDR3 coding sequence is TGTGCCAGCAGCAAATCGACCCACCGGAAAGAACGAGCAGGGTCTCACGGTGGCTACACCTTC. Protein product: CASSKSTHRKERAGSHGGYTF.

The chain joins TRBV4-1 to TRBJ1-1; tentative D call: TRBD1 (6 bases). The CDR3 spans 16 residues. Germline CDR1 reads MGHRA; CDR2 reads YSYEKL. With 4 bases removed from V and 2 bases from J, the gap between germline ends came to 17 bases. The CDR3 reads CASSLSLGGLNTEAFF. The CDR3 DNA reads as TGCGCCAGCAGCCTAAGTTTGGGGGGGCTAAACACTGAAGCTTTCTTT.

CDR3 nucleotides: TGTGCCAGCAGCTTAGGACAGAGCTACGAGCAGTACTTC. Translated: CASSLGQSYEQYF. The rearrangement joins TRBV28 to TRBJ2-7; a weak D match, TRBD1 (6 bases). The CDR3 has 13 amino acids. Deletions cut 6 bases from V and 3 bases from J, with 12 bases between. CDR1 is MDHEN, CDR2 SYDVKM, per germline.

The chain carries TRBV4-2 and TRBJ1-5; D uncertain. Per the germline V gene, CDR1 is LGHNA and CDR2 is YNFKEQ. Trimming cost V 0 bases and J 7 bases, with 10 bases left between them. There are 14 residues in the CDR3. The CDR3 DNA follows: TGTGCCAGCAGCCAAGAGACGGGTGGACAGCCCCAGCATTTT. Translating it yields CASSQETGGQPQHF.

The genes are TRBV19 and TRBJ1-6, with TRBD1 identical over 9 bases. Germline trimming cut 7 bases from V and 9 bases from J; bases unmatched to any gene: 13. CDR3 length: 16 residues. Germline lookup yields CDR1 LNHDA and CDR2 SQIVND (reference sequence). The DNA of the CDR3 is TGTGCCAGTACCGTCACCGGGACAGGGTCGTCTTCACCCCTCCACTTT. Translation: CASTVTGTGSSSPLHF.

The V gene is TRBV24-1, the J gene TRBJ2-1; D is possibly TRBD2 (5 bases). The CDR3 consists of 11 residues. Deletions cut 9 bases from V and 3 bases from J, with 5 bases between. CDR1 is KGHDR, CDR2 SFDVKD, per germline. CDR3 sequence: CATGGYNEQFF. The DNA for the CDR3 is TGTGCCACCGGAGGCTACAATGAGCAGTTCTTC.

The sample holds a few counts of this clone. The chain is built from TRBV20-1 and TRBJ2-7, with D tentatively TRBD2 (6 bases). Trimming left V 3 bases short and J 2 bases short, with 17 bases between. Germline V gene lookup returns CDR1 DFQATT and CDR2 SNEGSKA (reference sequence). The CDR3 loop spans 15 amino acids. CDR3 in amino acids: CSASPDISGTYEQYF. The CDR3 DNA reads as TGCAGTGCTAGTCCCGATATTAGCGGAACCTACGAGCAGTACTTC.

This clone was picked up one time. The chain combines TRBV7-2 with TRBJ2-3, with D possibly TRBD2 on 5 matching bases. V was trimmed by 4 bases and J by 9 bases, leaving 14 bases between them. The germline V gene encodes CDR1 SGHTA and CDR2 FQGNSA. This CDR3 comprises 13 residues. CDR3 bases: TGTGCCAGCAGCTCATCCAGGTCGGGGACGCAGTATTTT. Protein product: CASSSSRSGTQYF.

In this sample, this clone turned up a few times. V usage is TRBV29-1 and J usage is TRBJ1-1, with TRBD1 matching over 7 bases. This CDR3 has 13 residues. After removal of 7 bases from V and 0 bases from J, the junction contained 5 bases not matched to a gene. Germline CDR1 and CDR2: SQVTM and ANQGSEA. The chain's CDR3 is CSADRALNTEAFF. The DNA for the CDR3 is TGCAGCGCTGACAGGGCCTTGAACACTGAAGCTTTCTTT.

Remarks on this clone: Other DNA sequences in the sample encode the same CDR3. The chain recombines TRBV3-1 (or the pseudogene TRBV3-2) with TRBJ1-5; no reliable D call. The CDR3 length is 14 residues. V dropped 2 bases and J dropped 1 base, with 6 bases sitting between them. Germline-derived CDR1 and CDR2 are LGHDT and YNNKEL (reference sequence). CDR3 DNA sequence: TGTGCCAGCAGCCAATCTTCCAGCAATCAGCCCCAGCATTTT. It encodes CASSQSSSNQPQHF.

The chain joins TRBV12-3 or TRBV12-4 to TRBJ2-3; D call uncertain. With 6 bases removed from V and 4 bases from J, the gap between germline ends came to 11 bases. This CDR3 comprises 13 residues. The DNA for the CDR3 is TGTGCCAGCAGCATATCAGAAGCAGATACGCAGTATTTT. Translating gives CASSISEADTQYF.

The chain joins TRBV28 to TRBJ2-7, with a weak D call TRBD2 (6 bases). V lost 5 bases and J 3 bases, leaving 14 bases between the germline ends. The CDR3 spans 14 residues. CDR1 is MDHEN, CDR2 SYDVKM, per germline. The CDR3 loop is CASSREGRGYEQYF. CDR3 coding DNA: TGTGCCAGCAGTAGAGAGGGGCGGGGCTACGAGCAGTACTTC. The complete variable domain, with remaining parts taken from reference TRBV28 and TRBJ2-7, reads DVKVTQSSRYLVKRTGEKVFLECVQDMDHENMFWYRQDPGLGLRLIYFSYDVKMKEKGDIPEGYSVSREKKERFSLILESASTNQTSMYLCASSREGRGYEQYFGPGTRLTVT.

This clone was observed a single time. The chain has TRBV5-6 and TRBJ1-2; D gene ambiguous. The CDR3 loop spans 12 amino acids. V lost 0 bases and J 2 bases, leaving 2 bases between the germline ends. Germline CDR1 reads SGHDT; CDR2 reads YYEEEE. The CDR3 coding sequence is TGTGCCAGCAGCTTGGCGAACTATGGCTACACCTTC. Translation: CASSLANYGYTF.

The chain employs TRBV6-5 and TRBJ1-5, with 8 bases fitting TRBD1. The CDR3 is made up of 14 amino acids. V trimming: 9 bases; J trimming: 2 bases; junction bases outside the gene matches: 6. The germline V gene encodes CDR1 MNHEY and CDR2 SVGAGI. CDR3 nucleotides: TGTGCCAGTAGAGGGACAGGCCGCAATCAGCCCCAGCATTTT. Its protein is CASRGTGRNQPQHF.

The gene calls are TRBV6-5 and TRBJ1-1; a possible D gene is TRBD1 (6 bases). Germline V gene sequence: CDR1 MNHEY, CDR2 SVGAGI. CDR3 length: 13 amino acids. Trimming removed 7 bases from V and 5 bases from J, with 14 bases in between. The CDR3 DNA reads TGTGCCAGCACCTTAACAGGGAATACTGAAGCTTTCTTT. This gives the protein CASTLTGNTEAFF.

This chain uses TRBV5-4 with TRBJ1-1; the D is unclear. Trimming left V 1 base short and J 3 bases short, with 10 bases between. The CDR3 totals 14 residues. Germline V gene lookup returns CDR1 SGHNT and CDR2 YYREEE (reference sequence). The CDR3 bases are TGTGCCAGCAGCTTGTCTGAAACTTACACTGAAGCTTTCTTT. This encodes CASSLSETYTEAFF.

The J gene is TRBJ1-2, the V gene TRBV5-1, with TRBD1 identical over 8 bases. Germline V gene sequence: CDR1 SGHRS, CDR2 YFSETQ. Trimming took 4 bases from V and 3 from J; bases not matched to a gene: 8. CDR3 size: 15 residues. CDR3 in DNA: TGCGCCAGCAGCACTGGACAGGGAGGGGACTATGGCTACACCTTC. This gives the protein CASSTGQGGDYGYTF.

The chain couples TRBV5-1 to TRBJ2-7, with 7 bases aligning to TRBD1. This CDR3 region has 15 residues. The ends lost 4 bases at V and 6 bases at J; junction bases unmatched: 13. Germline V gives CDR1 SGHRS, CDR2 YFSETQ. The CDR3 region is CASSPWYRGGGEQYF. The CDR3 coding sequence is TGCGCCAGCAGCCCGTGGTACAGGGGCGGTGGCGAGCAGTACTTC.

The chain recombines TRBV3-1 (or the pseudogene TRBV3-2) with TRBJ2-3, with D perhaps matching TRBD2 (6 bases). The V gene lost 0 bases and the J gene lost 2 bases, with 12 bases spanning the gap. The germline V gene has CDR1 LGHDT and CDR2 YNNKEL (reference sequence). The CDR3 extends over 16 amino acids. CDR3 bases: TGTGCCAGCAGCCAAGATTGGCGGGGCACCACAGATACGCAGTATTTT. It encodes CASSQDWRGTTDTQYF.

This clone has only one observation. V is TRBV15 and J is TRBJ2-7; TRBD1 is a possible D gene (7 bases). Germline assignment: CDR1 LNHNV and CDR2 YYDKDF (reference sequence). V lost 4 bases, J lost 2 bases, and 12 bases lay in between. CDR3 length: 14 residues. The CDR3 loop reads CATSTRGEPYEQYF. The CDR3 nucleotides read TGTGCCACCAGCACCAGGGGGGAACCCTACGAGCAGTACTTC.

As concerns this clone: Other DNA sequences in this specimen translate into the identical CDR3. V is TRBV5-4 and J is TRBJ2-5, with 8 bases that match TRBD1. The CDR3 covers 14 residues. The trim removed 0 bases at V and 5 bases at J, leaving 3 bases unmatched. Germline V gene sequence: CDR1 SGHNT, CDR2 YYREEE (reference sequence). The CDR3 DNA reads as TGTGCCAGCAGCTTGGGACAGGGGAGGGAGACCCAGTACTTC. The encoded protein is CASSLGQGRETQYF.

This clone was recorded a few times. The V call is TRBV2, the J call TRBJ2-3, with a tentative D call TRBD1 (6 bases). The germline V and J ends were trimmed by 10 bases and 2 bases, with 22 bases remaining between them. The CDR3 is 16 amino acids. Germline V gene data show CDR1 as SNHLY and CDR2 as FYNNEI. CDR3 residues: CATYPAGQGYTDTQYF. The CDR3, as DNA: TGTGCCACTTACCCCGCCGGCCAGGGGTACACAGATACGCAGTATTTT. Filled out from reference TRBV2 and TRBJ2-3, the complete variable domain reads EPEVTQTPSHQVTQMGQEVILRCVPISNHLYFYWYRQILGQKVEFLVSFYNNEISEKSEIFDDQFSVERPDGSNFTLKIRSTKLEDSAMYFCATYPAGQGYTDTQYFGPGTRLTVL.

This clone has ten or more counts. This rearrangement joins TRBV5-1 to TRBJ2-3; 11 nucleotides line up with TRBD1. V was pared by 3 bases and J by 3 bases, with 3 bases of the junction left unmatched. From germline, CDR1 is SGHRS and CDR2 YFSETQ. There are 15 residues in the CDR3. CDR3 nucleotides: TGCGCCAGCAGCTGGGGACAGGGGGGTACAGATACGCAGTATTTT. Translating it yields CASSWGQGGTDTQYF. The whole variable domain, remainder taken from reference TRBV5-1 and TRBJ2-3, is KAGVTQTPRYLIKTRGQQVTLSCSPISGHRSVSWYQQTPGQGLQFLFEYFSETQRNKGNFPGRFSGRQFSNSRSEMNVSTLELGDSALYLCASSWGQGGTDTQYFGPGTRLTVL.